The next 17 T cell receptor beta chains were all read from a single sample in a study of blood T cell repertoires in COVID-19. Only in-frame clones appear in the TCRdb table, and some are missing; sequencing was by immunoSEQ multiplex PCR. Here the sample spans roughly 200,000 clones, 81% being singletons. Sequenced material: PBMCs or T cells enriched from blood (not recorded which). These receptors came from a man between 40 and 49 years old who had recovered from COVID-19.

The chain has TRBV27 and TRBJ2-7; a possible D gene is TRBD1 (6 bases). Trimming left V 8 bases short and J 2 bases short, with 16 bases between. Per the germline V gene, CDR1 is MNHEY and CDR2 is SMNVEV (reference sequence). This CDR3 region has 14 residues. CDR3 in DNA: TGTGCCAGCTCCCCAGGAGCAGGGGCCTACGAGCAGTACTTC. Residues: CASSPGAGAYEQYF.

The V call is TRBV10-3, the J call TRBJ2-2, with 14 bases identical to TRBD2. The CDR3 sequence is 17 residues long. Germline values: CDR1 ENHRY, CDR2 SYGVKD. J was trimmed by 3 bases and V by 11 bases; bases with no gene match: 11. CDR3 sequence (DNA): TGTGCCGTCAAACCGGGACTAGCGGGGGTTCACACCGGGGAGCTGTTTTTT. Its translation: CAVKPGLAGVHTGELFF.

V and J are TRBV6-6 and TRBJ2-3, with TRBD2 matching 15 bases. Germline CDR1 and CDR2: MNHNY and SVGAGI (reference sequence). The J segment lost 9 bases and the V segment lost 4 bases, leaving 8 bases of the junction unmatched. The length of the CDR3 is 16 residues. The CDR3 DNA reads as TGTGCCAGCAGTTCAGGACTAGCGGGGGGGATGGGGACGCAGTATTTT. Protein sequence: CASSSGLAGGMGTQYF.

V gene TRBV19 combines with J gene TRBJ1-2; D uncertain. The germline gives CDR1 LNHDA, CDR2 SQIVND (reference sequence). With 6 bases removed from V and 7 bases from J, the gap between germline ends came to 18 bases. CDR3 length equals 14 residues. As DNA, the CDR3 is TGTGCCAGTAGCCCGCAAAAGGGTAGCGGTGGCTACACCTTC. This gives the protein CASSPQKGSGGYTF.

This clone was picked up a small number of times. The chain recombines TRBV4-1 with TRBJ2-1; no definite D call. The CDR3 is 15 amino acids. The V gene lost 1 base and the J gene lost 6 bases, with 13 bases spanning the gap. Germline assignment: CDR1 MGHRA and CDR2 YSYEKL. CDR3 coding DNA: TGCGCCAGCAGCCAAGTACGGGTCCCTACCAATGAGCAGTTCTTC. Translated, it gives CASSQVRVPTNEQFF.

This sequence joins TRBV6-5 and TRBJ2-3, with 10 bases that match TRBD1. Germline-derived CDR1 and CDR2 are MNHEY and SVGAGI. The junction had 6 bases not matched to a gene; V was cut back by 7 bases and J by 5 bases. The CDR3 extends over 14 amino acids. DNA of the CDR3: TGTGCCAGCACCGGGACAGGGGTAGGAGATACGCAGTATTTT. It is translated as CASTGTGVGDTQYF.

This clone was seen once. J is TRBJ2-1 and V is TRBV2, with D hard to call. The ends were cut back, 7 bases at V and 6 bases at J, with 10 bases in the middle. The CDR3 length is 12 residues. CDR1 and CDR2 from the germline V gene are SNHLY and FYNNEI. CDR3 amino acids: CASTTASNEQFF. CDR3 nucleotides: TGTGCCAGCACCACAGCCTCCAATGAGCAGTTCTTC.

The gene calls are TRBV14 and TRBJ2-7, with TRBD2 identical over 12 bases. Germline V lookup: CDR1 SGHDN, CDR2 FVKESK. There are 16 residues in the CDR3. The ends lost 0 bases at V and 4 bases at J; junction bases unmatched: 4. Here the CDR3 reads CASSQEGLAGKYEQYF. The CDR3 coding sequence is TGTGCCAGCAGCCAAGAAGGACTAGCGGGGAAATACGAGCAGTACTTC.

The chain employs TRBV5-1 and TRBJ2-1; 14 nucleotides align to TRBD2. Trimming took 4 bases from V and 7 from J; bases not matched to a gene: 10. From germline, CDR1 is SGHRS and CDR2 YFSETQ. The CDR3 is made up of 17 amino acids. CDR3 in amino acids: CASSIQPGTSGGNEQFF. The CDR3 nucleotides read TGCGCCAGCAGCATACAACCCGGGACTAGCGGGGGAAATGAGCAGTTCTTC.

V and J are TRBV6-5 and TRBJ2-1, with D maybe TRBD2 (6 bases). Per germline, CDR1 MNHEY and CDR2 SVGAGI. CDR3 length equals 13 residues. Trimming left V 8 bases short and J 11 bases short, with 19 bases between. In DNA, the CDR3 is TGTGCCAGCTATCAATTAACTAGCAGAAAGCAGTTCTTC. It encodes CASYQLTSRKQFF.

The rearrangement links TRBV5-1 to TRBJ2-2, with 9 bases matching TRBD2. CDR1 SGHRS and CDR2 YFSETQ come from the germline V gene. There are 15 residues in the CDR3. The junction had 3 bases not matched to a gene; V was cut back by 5 bases and J by 1 base. The CDR3 DNA reads TGCGCCAGCAGGGTAGCGGGAGTGAACACCGGGGAGCTGTTTTTT. This sequence encodes CASRVAGVNTGELFF.

The V call is TRBV29-1, the J call TRBJ2-1; D perhaps matches TRBD2 (6 bases). The germline V gene encodes CDR1 SQVTM and CDR2 ANQGSEA. V gave up 7 bases and J gave up 3 bases, with 13 bases separating them. CDR3 length equals 13 residues. The CDR3 nucleotides are TGCAGCGGCCGGGACTTCAACTACAATGAGCAGTTCTTC. The encoded protein is CSGRDFNYNEQFF.

The V call is TRBV5-4, the J call TRBJ2-1; TRBD2 aligns across 8 bases. The V gene's germline CDR1 is SGHNT and CDR2 YYREEE (reference sequence). V was pared by 2 bases and J by 7 bases, with 2 bases of the junction left unmatched. This CDR3 is built from 13 residues. DNA of the CDR3: TGTGCCAGCAGCTTATCTAGCGGGAATGAGCAGTTCTTC. Protein: CASSLSSGNEQFF.

The V and J genes are TRBV6-4 and TRBJ1-2, with D tentatively TRBD1 (6 bases). The CDR3 runs 15 residues. The ends were cut back, 0 bases at V and 0 bases at J, with 8 bases in the middle. Per germline, CDR1 MRHNA and CDR2 SNTAGT. The CDR3 region is CASSDSGHPNYGYTF. The CDR3 DNA sequence: TGTGCCAGCAGTGACTCGGGACATCCTAACTATGGCTACACCTTC.

J is TRBJ1-5 and V is TRBV21-1. TRBV21-1 represents a pseudogene. The CDR3 is 10 amino acids. As DNA, the CDR3 is TGTGCCACCCACTACCAGCCCCAGCATTTT. Protein sequence: CATHYQPQHF.

The chain links TRBV5-1 to TRBJ2-2; D ambiguous. CDR3 length: 13 amino acids. CDR1 and CDR2 (germline): SGHRS, YFSETQ. V was clipped by 3 bases and J by 6 bases, with 9 bases between them. The CDR3 coding sequence is TGCGCCAGCAGCTGGGTAGCCGCCGGGGAGCTGTTTTTT. This sequence encodes CASSWVAAGELFF.

V usage is TRBV19 and J usage is TRBJ1-3; D is uncertain. Germline loops: CDR1 LNHDA, CDR2 SQIVND (reference sequence). Trimming left V 5 bases short and J 0 bases short, with 11 bases between. This CDR3 is built from 15 residues. This chain's CDR3 is CASSSYEYSGNTIYF. In DNA, the CDR3 is TGTGCCAGTAGTTCCTACGAGTACTCTGGAAACACCATATATTTT.